This T cell receptor (beta chain) was observed in a study of blood T cell repertoires in COVID-19. CDR3 length: 13 amino acids. Germline CDR1 MDHEN, CDR2 SYDVKM. Unmatched junction bases numbered 12, after V lost 6 bases and J lost 12 bases. How the authors handled the data: Scientists estimated how many nucleated cells there were by amplifying reference gene primers. Assay used: immunoSEQ multiplex PCR; TCRdb lists only in-frame clones, some missing. V and J calls and clone size are as listed in that table; D and trimming were resolved from the DNA. This sample has roughly 53,000 clones, with around 83% found just once.

V usage is TRBV28 and J usage is TRBJ2-7; TRBD2 aligns across 9 bases. Sequencing was performed on peripheral blood. This receptor was identified in a middle-aged man with active COVID-19. Written as DNA, the CDR3 is TGTGCCAGCAGGTACAGATCCGGGACTAGCATGTACTTC. It translates to CASRYRSGTSMYF.